These 19 T cell receptor beta chains came from one sample sequenced in a study of T-cell reconstitution after alpha-beta-depleted transplantation in children. Unique molecular identifiers were incorporated when the TCRbeta library was constructed. TCRdb re-analysed the PCR reads in MiXCR, keeping a single row per CDR3 protein. Among 200,000 to 300,000 distinct CDR3 sequences, around 12% were seen once, and the ten largest hold approximately 2.9%. Source: PBMCs from the stem cell graft donor, taken from the stem cell graft. Receptors originate from a human donor who donated a stem cell graft to a child with acute lymphoblastic leukemia.

The sample holds many counts of this clonotype. The chain employs TRBV20-1 and TRBJ1-1; no clear D. The CDR3 is 14 residues long. With 0 bases removed from V and 1 base from J, the gap between germline ends came to 9 bases. Germline CDR1 reads DFQATT; CDR2 reads SNEGSKA (reference sequence). The CDR3 region is CSAREAGKNTEAFF. The CDR3 nucleotides are TGCAGTGCTAGAGAGGCAGGAAAGAACACTGAAGCTTTCTTT.

This clonotype has a count of ten or more. The genes are TRBV29-1 and TRBJ2-5; TRBD2 might be the D (6 bases). CDR1 SQVTM and CDR2 ANQGSEA come from the germline V gene. Between the trimmed V and J ends, which lost 7 bases and 5 bases, there was a span of 17 bases. There are 13 residues in the CDR3. This CDR3 reads CSAIWGVEETQYF. The CDR3 DNA follows: TGCAGCGCCATTTGGGGGGTAGAGGAGACCCAGTACTTC.

This clonotype appeared many times. This chain joins TRBV10-3 and TRBJ2-1; D perhaps matches TRBD2 (6 bases). Germline-derived CDR1 and CDR2 are ENHRY and SYGVKD. V gave up 5 bases and J gave up 7 bases, with 15 bases separating them. The CDR3 is 14 amino acids. CDR3 DNA: TGTGCCATCAGTCAGGAGGGCCGTGGAAATGAGCAGTTCTTC. It translates to CAISQEGRGNEQFF.

Many counts were recorded for this clonotype. This sequence joins TRBV24-1 and TRBJ2-3; 7 bases match TRBD2. Trimming at V came to 4 bases and at J to 4 bases, leaving 13 bases not matched to a gene. The CDR3 totals 17 residues. Germline V gene sequence: CDR1 KGHDR, CDR2 SFDVKD. The CDR3 DNA reads TGTGCCACCAGTGAAGCCTTGGGGAGGGGAGCGGCAGATACGCAGTATTTT. It encodes CATSEALGRGAADTQYF.

This clonotype was recorded many times. The chain employs TRBV28 and TRBJ1-1, with a weak D call TRBD1 (6 bases). Germline V gene data show CDR1 as MDHEN and CDR2 as SYDVKM. V gave up 4 bases and J gave up 1 base, with 16 bases separating them. The CDR3 spans 16 residues. The chain's CDR3 is CASSSSWTDQNTEAFF. In DNA, the CDR3 is TGTGCCAGCAGTTCCTCTTGGACAGATCAGAACACTGAAGCTTTCTTT.

In its sample, this clonotype was seen many times. The chain employs TRBV20-1 and TRBJ2-1; D perhaps matches TRBD1 (6 bases). CDR1 and CDR2 from the germline V gene are DFQATT and SNEGSKA (reference sequence). This CDR3 has 14 amino acids. V dropped 5 bases and J dropped 7 bases, with 18 bases sitting between them. CDR3 region: CSASTFGQLNEQFF. The CDR3, as DNA: TGCAGTGCTTCTACCTTTGGACAGTTAAATGAGCAGTTCTTC.

This clonotype has at least ten counts. CDR3 in DNA: TGTGCCAGCAGTCCCCTCGGAATTACGCCCCAGCATTTT. Amino acids: CASSPLGITPQHF. The chain is built from TRBV28 and TRBJ1-5; D is unresolved. The CDR3 covers 13 residues. CDR1 and CDR2 (germline): MDHEN, SYDVKM. Trimming left V 5 bases short and J 9 bases short, with 14 bases between.

This clonotype came up many times. This chain joins TRBV5-1 and TRBJ1-6; no reliable D call. The germline gives CDR1 SGHRS, CDR2 YFSETQ. The CDR3 sequence is 15 residues long. Trimming left V 4 bases short and J 5 bases short, with 13 bases between. The CDR3 DNA reads TGCGCCAGCAGCCGCCTAACGGGAAATAATTCACCCCTCCACTTT. Protein: CASSRLTGNNSPLHF.

At least ten counts were recorded for this clonotype. This chain joins TRBV12-3 or TRBV12-4 and TRBJ1-1; D is uncertain. V lost 6 bases to trimming and J lost 5 bases, with 10 bases between them. The CDR3 has 12 residues. The DNA of the CDR3 is TGTGCCAGCAGCCGAAAGTGGACTGAAGCTTTCTTT. Protein: CASSRKWTEAFF.

A word on this clonotype: This may arise from a read error, as a much more abundant clone is one base away. Here the CDR3 reads CASSQIPVRNTDAFF. The CDR3 DNA reads TGCGCCAGCAGCCAAATCCCGGTCAGGAACACTGACGCTTTCTTT. The chain uses TRBV4-3 and TRBJ1-1; D remains unclear. The germline CDR1 and CDR2 sequences are LGHNA and YSLEER. This CDR3 comprises 15 residues.

A single count supports this clonotype. The chain has TRBV21-1 and TRBJ1-1. TRBV21-1 is a known pseudogene. The CDR3 length is 14 residues. The CDR3 nucleotides read TGTGCCAGCAGCATGACCGGCGGGATCACTGAAGCTTTCTTT. It yields the protein CASSMTGGITEAFF.

The sample holds many counts of this clonotype. The CDR3 loop is CASSFGPMANEQFF. As DNA, the CDR3 is TGTGCCAGCAGCTTCGGCCCAATGGCCAATGAGCAGTTCTTC. The chain joins TRBV5-6 to TRBJ2-1; D is undetermined. Per germline, CDR1 SGHDT and CDR2 YYEEEE. This CDR3 is 14 amino acids long. The ends were cut back, 2 bases at V and 6 bases at J, with 12 bases in the middle.

This clonotype was observed many times. The CDR3 reads CASRLLREWTGELFF. DNA for the CDR3: TGTGCCAGCAGATTGCTTCGAGAATGGACCGGGGAGCTGTTTTTT. The chain combines TRBV12-3 or TRBV12-4 with TRBJ2-2; D is unresolved. The CDR3 sequence is 15 residues long. V was clipped by 6 bases and J by 5 bases, with 16 bases between them.

The table lists this clonotype with many counts. V usage is TRBV29-1 and J usage is TRBJ2-1; D call uncertain. V was shortened by 1 base and J by 3 bases, with 10 bases between the two germline ends. Germline V lookup: CDR1 SQVTM, CDR2 ANQGSEA. This CDR3 region has 14 residues. The DNA of the CDR3 is TGCAGCGTTGAAGGCGGCGCGAACTACAATGAGCAGTTCTTC. It codes for CSVEGGANYNEQFF.

In this sample, this clonotype turned up many times. This chain links TRBV4-3 with TRBJ2-3; 10 bases align to TRBD1. Germline V gene lookup returns CDR1 LGHNA and CDR2 YSLEER. With 1 base clipped from V and 4 bases from J, the junction kept 2 bases outside the gene matches. The CDR3 is 15 amino acids. The CDR3 DNA follows: TGCGCCAGCAGCCAAGCGACAGGGGGCGCAGATACGCAGTATTTT. This codes for CASSQATGGADTQYF.

This clonotype was counted ten times or more. V is TRBV5-6 and J is TRBJ2-6, with D maybe TRBD1 (5 bases). V was pared by 4 bases and J by 0 bases, with 17 bases between. The CDR3 loop spans 18 amino acids. Germline V gene lookup returns CDR1 SGHDT and CDR2 YYEEEE. DNA of the CDR3: TGTGCCAGCAGCCCCGAAAGACAGTCGTACTCTGGGGCCAACGTCCTGACTTTC. It specifies CASSPERQSYSGANVLTF.

This clonotype was picked up many times. The chain employs TRBV7-3 and TRBJ2-1, with D hard to call. CDR1 SGHTA and CDR2 FQGTGA come from the germline V gene. The CDR3 covers 16 residues. Trimming left V 1 base short and J 5 bases short, with 15 bases between. The CDR3 coding sequence is TGTGCCAGCAGCTTAAGTTGGTCCCATGGGGACAATGAGCAGTTCTTC. Protein sequence: CASSLSWSHGDNEQFF.

This clonotype has ten or more counts. CDR3 amino acids: CASSVAGVLETEAFF. In nucleotides, the CDR3 is TGTGCCAGCAGCGTAGCCGGGGTTTTGGAGACTGAAGCTTTCTTT. The chain has TRBV9 and TRBJ1-1, with D unresolved. Germline V gene lookup returns CDR1 SGDLS and CDR2 YYNGEE. The ends were cut back, 0 bases at V and 5 bases at J, with 14 bases in the middle. The CDR3 runs to 15 residues.

This clonotype was observed once. A much larger clone is a single base away; this may be a read error. The chain has TRBV12-3 or TRBV12-4 and TRBJ1-6, with a tentative D call TRBD1 (5 bases). The CDR3 runs to 15 residues. The V end lost 4 bases, the J end lost 7 bases, and 14 bases lay between the germline ends. CDR3: CASSSMGVTNSPLHF. DNA for the CDR3: TGTGCCAGCAGTTCTATGGGGGTGACGAATTCACCCCTCCACTTT.